Sequencing of this T cell receptor (beta chain) was carried out in a study of T cell changes during pregnancy in multiple sclerosis (dated by TCRdb to the late 2010s). With regard to the full study: Changes in the T cell repertoire over the course of pregnancy were examined in this study in women with multiple sclerosis.

Library generation was performed with the immunoSEQ multiplex PCR assay. TCRdb provides this immuneACCESS table in a form limited to in-frame rearrangements. Some clones are lacking; in checked studies, under half of them reflect an unresolved V gene, and why the rest are absent is not known. Within this sample are about 31,000 clones, with over 80% of them counted one time only. More than 6% of the sample rests with the top ten. Comment on this clone: The target of this receptor is not known. Per-base qualities were not stored, and no clone one base away is much larger.

CDR1 and CDR2, per the germline V gene (reference sequence), are LNHDA and SQIVND. Including the terminal cysteine and phenylalanine, the CDR3 comprises 15 residues. Only the CDR3 region is kept as DNA, spanning 45 bases read in frame from base 1. Trimmed from V: 5 bases; trimmed from J: 2 bases; junction bases lacking a gene match: 8. The chain was built from TRBV19 and TRBJ2-7; the junction holds 8 bases that match TRBD1. Sequences were derived from CD8+ T cells from peripheral blood mononuclear cells, sampled before pregnancy. This TCR came from a female donor with multiple sclerosis, enrolled in a pregnancy study. Read as DNA, the sequence is TGTGCCAGTAGTTCTAGACAGGGGTTTGCCTACGAGCAGTACTTC. It translates as CASSSRQGFAYEQYF.